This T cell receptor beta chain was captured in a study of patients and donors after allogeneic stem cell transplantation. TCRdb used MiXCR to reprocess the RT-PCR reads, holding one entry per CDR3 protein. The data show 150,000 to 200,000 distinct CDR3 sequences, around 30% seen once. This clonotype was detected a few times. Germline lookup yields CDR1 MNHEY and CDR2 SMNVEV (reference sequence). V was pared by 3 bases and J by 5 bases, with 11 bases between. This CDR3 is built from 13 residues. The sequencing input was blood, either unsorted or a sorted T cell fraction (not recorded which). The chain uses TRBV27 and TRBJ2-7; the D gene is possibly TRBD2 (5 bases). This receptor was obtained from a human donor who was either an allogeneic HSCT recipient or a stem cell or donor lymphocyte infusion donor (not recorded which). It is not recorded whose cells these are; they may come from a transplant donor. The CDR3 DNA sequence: TGTGCCAGCAGTTTCGGGCTAGCCCACGAGCAGTACTTC. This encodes CASSFGLAHEQYF.